The 19 T cell receptor beta chains below come from one sample, sequenced in a study of blood T cell repertoires in COVID-19. Generated by immunoSEQ multiplex PCR, the TCRdb table keeps only in-frame clones and is missing some. This sample has around 190,000 clones; around 79% occur once, and the top ten carry approximately 6%. The sequenced sample was peripheral blood. Receptors were obtained from a woman aged 40 to 50 with COVID-19, enrolled during active disease.

J is TRBJ2-1 and V is TRBV19; 13 nucleotides align to TRBD2. Germline CDR1 and CDR2: LNHDA and SQIVND (reference sequence). The trim removed 6 bases at V and 5 bases at J, leaving 10 bases unmatched. This CDR3 is built from 17 residues. Here the CDR3 DNA reads TGTGCCAGTAGCCCAGGACTAGCGGGAGTTTCAAACAATGAGCAGTTCTTC. Amino acids: CASSPGLAGVSNNEQFF.

V usage is TRBV19 and J usage is TRBJ2-1, with 7 bases aligning to TRBD1. V lost 7 bases to trimming and J lost 5 bases; unmatched junction nucleotides: 8. There are 14 residues in the CDR3. Germline V gene data show CDR1 as LNHDA and CDR2 as SQIVND (reference sequence). CDR3 in DNA: TGTGCCAGTACGACAGGGTTGGGGCACAATGAGCAGTTCTTC. It yields the protein CASTTGLGHNEQFF.

The chain recombines TRBV18 with TRBJ2-7; perhaps TRBD2 as D (5 bases). Germline V gene data show CDR1 as KGHSH and CDR2 as LQKENI. The CDR3 loop spans 13 amino acids. The V end was cut by 3 bases, the J end by 5 bases, with 11 bases between. The CDR3 sequence is CASSPPVGDEQYF. CDR3 DNA sequence: TGTGCCAGCTCACCTCCGGTCGGGGACGAGCAGTACTTC.

The CDR3 is CAWSTGAREGQPQHF. DNA of the CDR3: TGTGCCTGGAGTACAGGGGCCCGGGAGGGTCAGCCCCAGCATTTT. V and J are TRBV30 and TRBJ1-5, with TRBD1 matching 7 bases. Unmatched junction bases numbered 10, after V lost 2 bases and J lost 6 bases. The CDR3 sequence is 15 residues long. Germline V gene sequence: CDR1 GTSNPN, CDR2 SVGIG (reference sequence).

The chain has TRBV25-1 and TRBJ1-2, with unresolved D. Germline CDR1 reads MGHDK; CDR2 reads SYGVNS. The CDR3 contains 15 residues. Trimming stripped 3 bases from V and 5 bases from J, with 16 bases between. CDR3 loop: CASSDLGLGGYGYTF. For the CDR3, the DNA is TGTGCCAGCAGTGACCTTGGTCTTGGCGGGTATGGCTACACCTTC.

V is TRBV2 and J is TRBJ2-1, with D perhaps TRBD1 (6 bases). Per germline, CDR1 SNHLY and CDR2 FYNNEI. CDR3 length: 14 amino acids. V lost 8 bases and J 4 bases, leaving 15 bases between the germline ends. CDR3 coding DNA: TGTGCCAGCGGTCGAGGGGGTGGGTACAATGAGCAGTTCTTC. Protein product: CASGRGGGYNEQFF.

The CDR3 protein is CAISGGGQDNLQPQHF. The CDR3 region has the DNA TGTGCCATCAGCGGAGGGGGACAGGATAATCTTCAGCCCCAGCATTTT. V is TRBV10-3 and J is TRBJ1-5, with TRBD1 matching 8 bases. This CDR3 comprises 16 residues. In germline, CDR1 is ENHRY, CDR2 SYGVKD. V was clipped by 6 bases and J by 6 bases; unmatched bases: 13.

The chain carries TRBV4-3 and TRBJ2-5, with 8 bases aligning to TRBD2. The germline V gene encodes CDR1 LGHNA and CDR2 YSLEER. After removal of 0 bases from V and 0 bases from J, the junction contained 3 bases not matched to a gene. The CDR3 length is 16 residues. The CDR3 nucleotides are TGCGCCAGCAGCCAAGATAGGGGACTAGACCAAGAGACCCAGTACTTC. Protein product: CASSQDRGLDQETQYF.

The chain uses TRBV2 and TRBJ2-3; weak D call: TRBD2 (5 bases). V was pared by 6 bases and J by 2 bases, with 15 bases between. The CDR3 totals 15 residues. Germline CDR1 reads SNHLY; CDR2 reads FYNNEI. DNA for the CDR3: TGTGCCAGCAGCCAACAAGCGGTTTACACAGATACGCAGTATTTT. This gives the protein CASSQQAVYTDTQYF.

This chain uses TRBV7-9 with TRBJ1-5; D is undetermined. The length of the CDR3 is 14 residues. Trimming removed 1 base from V and 3 bases from J, with 7 bases in between. The germline CDR1 and CDR2 sequences are SEHNR and FQNEAQ (reference sequence). In DNA, the CDR3 is TGTGCCAGCAGCTTAGGTCAGAACAATCAGCCCCAGCATTTT. Its protein product is CASSLGQNNQPQHF.

This chain connects TRBV7-6 to TRBJ2-4; the D gene is possibly TRBD1 (5 bases). Germline CDR1 reads SGHVS; CDR2 reads FNYEAQ. This CDR3 has 15 residues. Trimming pared 0 bases from V and 4 bases from J, leaving 10 bases between. Here the CDR3 DNA reads TGTGCCAGCAGCTTAGCGTTGGCAGGGAAAAACATTCAGTACTTC. This translates into CASSLALAGKNIQYF. Filled out from reference TRBV7-6 and TRBJ2-4, the complete variable domain reads GAGVSQSPRYKVTKRGQDVALRCDPISGHVSLYWYRQALGQGPEFLTYFNYEAQQDKSGLPNDRFSAERPEGSISTLTIQRTEQRDSAMYRCASSLALAGKNIQYFGAGTRLSVL.

The rearrangement joins TRBV7-3 to TRBJ2-5; D uncertain. The CDR3 is 15 residues long. Trimming removed 0 bases at V and 2 bases at J, with 10 bases between. Germline V gene data show CDR1 as SGHTA and CDR2 as FQGTGA. The CDR3 is CASSLTATIQETQYF. The CDR3 DNA reads as TGTGCCAGCAGCTTAACAGCGACGATTCAAGAGACCCAGTACTTC.

The V gene is TRBV5-1, the J gene TRBJ2-1, with TRBD1 identical over 9 bases. The germline CDR1 and CDR2 sequences are SGHRS and YFSETQ. V was clipped by 3 bases and J by 1 base; unmatched bases: 8. The CDR3 loop spans 17 amino acids. This CDR3 reads CASSWQQGAQSYNEQFF. DNA of the CDR3: TGCGCCAGCAGCTGGCAACAGGGGGCTCAGTCCTACAATGAGCAGTTCTTC. The full variable domain, its missing parts supplied by reference TRBV5-1 and TRBJ2-1, is KAGVTQTPRYLIKTRGQQVTLSCSPISGHRSVSWYQQTPGQGLQFLFEYFSETQRNKGNFPGRFSGRQFSNSRSEMNVSTLELGDSALYLCASSWQQGAQSYNEQFFGPGTRLTVL.

The sample holds a few counts of this clone. The chain carries TRBV30 and TRBJ2-2; 12 nucleotides line up with TRBD2. V dropped 2 bases and J dropped 5; count of bases not matched to a gene: 6. CDR3 size: 16 residues. Germline V lookup: CDR1 GTSNPN, CDR2 SVGIG (reference sequence). DNA for the CDR3: TGTGCCTGGAGTTTGGATGGGACTAGCGGGACCGGGGAGCTGTTTTTT. Protein sequence: CAWSLDGTSGTGELFF. The whole variable domain, filled in from reference TRBV30 and TRBJ2-2, reads SQTIHQWPATLVQPVGSPLSLECTVEGTSNPNLYWYRQAAGRGLQLLFYSVGIGQISSEVPQNLSASRPQDRQFILSSKKLLLSDSGFYLCAWSLDGTSGTGELFFGEGSRLTVL.

This chain joins TRBV5-6 and TRBJ1-2; no clear D. Deletions cut 0 bases from V and 4 bases from J, with 13 bases between. Germline V CDR1 and CDR2: SGHDT, YYEEEE. The CDR3 contains 15 residues. DNA for the CDR3: TGTGCCAGCAGCTTGGGGCCGAAAGGCGGCTATGGCTACACCTTC. This translates into CASSLGPKGGYGYTF.

This chain uses TRBV28 with TRBJ2-1, with 7 positions matching TRBD2. The junction had 8 bases not matched to a gene; V was cut back by 5 bases and J by 4 bases. There are 15 residues in the CDR3. Germline V CDR1 and CDR2: MDHEN, SYDVKM. CDR3: CASSPAASGYNEQFF. The DNA of the CDR3 is TGTGCCAGCAGTCCCGCGGCTAGCGGTTACAATGAGCAGTTCTTC.

This rearrangement joins TRBV5-1 to TRBJ2-1; no definite D call. The CDR3 covers 11 residues. Trimming took 3 bases from V and 6 from J, leaving 4 bases between them. Germline loops: CDR1 SGHRS, CDR2 YFSETQ. The CDR3 DNA sequence: TGCGCCAGCAGCTCCCTCAATGAGCAGTTCTTC. This codes for CASSSLNEQFF. Full variable domain (remainder filled in from reference TRBV5-1 and TRBJ2-1): KAGVTQTPRYLIKTRGQQVTLSCSPISGHRSVSWYQQTPGQGLQFLFEYFSETQRNKGNFPGRFSGRQFSNSRSEMNVSTLELGDSALYLCASSSLNEQFFGPGTRLTVL.

The V gene is TRBV7-9, the J gene TRBJ2-5; TRBD2 matches 9 bases. This CDR3 is 16 amino acids long. Germline CDR1 is SEHNR and CDR2 is FQNEAQ (reference sequence). V trimming: 5 bases; J trimming: 2 bases; junction bases outside the gene matches: 9. The CDR3 protein is CASSPLVAGEQETQYF. The CDR3 nucleotides read TGTGCCAGCAGCCCCTTGGTAGCGGGGGAACAAGAGACCCAGTACTTC.

Of note for this clone: A much larger clone differs by one base, so this may be a read error. Within the sample, other DNA sequences also encode this same CDR3. V gene TRBV7-2 combines with J gene TRBJ1-5, with D unresolved. Trimming removed 3 bases from V and 0 bases from J, with 3 bases in between. Germline assignment: CDR1 SGHTA and CDR2 FQGNSA. The CDR3 has 13 amino acids. CDR3: CASSFHSNQPQHF. In DNA, the CDR3 is TGTGCCAGCAGCTTTCATAGCAATCAGCCCCAGCATTTT. Combining the CDR3 with reference TRBV7-2 and TRBJ1-5 gives the whole variable domain GAGVSQSPSNKVTEKGKDVELRCDPISGHTALYWYRQSLGQGLEFLIYFQGNSAPDKSGLPSDRFSAERTGGSVSTLTIQRTQQEDSAVYLCASSFHSNQPQHFGDGTRLSIL.